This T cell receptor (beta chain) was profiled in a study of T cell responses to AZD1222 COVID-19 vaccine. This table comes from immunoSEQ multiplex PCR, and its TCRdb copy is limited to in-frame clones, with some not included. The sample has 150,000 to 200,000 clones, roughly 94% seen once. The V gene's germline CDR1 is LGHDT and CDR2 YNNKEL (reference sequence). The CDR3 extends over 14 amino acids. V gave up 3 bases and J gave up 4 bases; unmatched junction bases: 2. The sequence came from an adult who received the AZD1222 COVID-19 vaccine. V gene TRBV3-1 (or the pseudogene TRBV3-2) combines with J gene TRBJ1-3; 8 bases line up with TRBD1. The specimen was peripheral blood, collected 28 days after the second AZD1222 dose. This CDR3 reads CASSHRDRGNTIYF. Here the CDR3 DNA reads TGTGCCAGCAGCCACCGGGACAGGGGAAACACCATATATTTT.